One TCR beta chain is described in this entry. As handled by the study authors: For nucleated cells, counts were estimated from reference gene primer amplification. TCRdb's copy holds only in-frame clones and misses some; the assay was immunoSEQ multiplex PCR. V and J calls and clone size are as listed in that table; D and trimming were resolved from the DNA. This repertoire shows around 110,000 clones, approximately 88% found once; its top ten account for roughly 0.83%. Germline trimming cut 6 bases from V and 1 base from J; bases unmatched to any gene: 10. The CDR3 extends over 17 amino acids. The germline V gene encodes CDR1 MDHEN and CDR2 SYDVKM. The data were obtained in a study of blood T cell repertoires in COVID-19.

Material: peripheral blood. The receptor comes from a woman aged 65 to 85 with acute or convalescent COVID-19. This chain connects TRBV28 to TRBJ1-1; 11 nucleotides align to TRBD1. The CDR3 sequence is CASSPLGQGASNTEAFF. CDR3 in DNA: TGTGCCAGCAGCCCCCTCGGACAGGGGGCGTCGAACACTGAAGCTTTCTTT.